This TCR beta chain was sequenced for a study of Tregs in tolerant kidney transplant recipients. Study-level points and caveats: Biological reproducibility was not directly addressed in this study. Tregs expanded with activated donor B cells seemed most donor-specific.

The repertoire was sequenced with immunoSEQ multiplex PCR; TCRdb's copy has only in-frame clones and lacks some. The sample holds 110,000 or so clones; roughly nine tenths are singletons and the top ten take approximately 0.62%. Per germline, CDR1 SGHRS and CDR2 YFSETQ. The CDR3 is 15 amino acids. Trimming took 0 bases from V and 3 from J; bases not matched to a gene: 6. CD4+CD25+CD127- Tregs, CD4+CD25- non-Tregs, CD4 and CD8 cells were sorted. As concerns this clone: Its antigen is not identified.

V is TRBV5-1 and J is TRBJ2-7; TRBD1 aligns across 7 bases. Sequenced: CD4+ T cells from blood. The source of this sequence is a human donor in good health. In DNA, the CDR3 is TGCGCCAGCAGCTTGGCATCGGGACAGAACTACGAGCAGTACTTC. It yields the protein CASSLASGQNYEQYF.